A single sample is the source of the 24 T cell receptor beta chains below, sequenced in a study of blood T cells in healthy people across ages. A J-beta primer mix and a sample-barcoded 5' primer were used in a second PCR of about 7 to 12 cycles. TCRdb re-analysed the 5' RACE reads in MiXCR, keeping a single row per CDR3 protein. The repertoire has roughly 1 million distinct CDR3 sequences, less than 25% of them found once; the top ten carry about 0.8%. These data also formed part of another study, on T cells of mothers and their children.

Sequencing was done on a sample of blood. The receptors stem from a girl aged 2 to 9 in good health.

V gene TRBV29-1 combines with J gene TRBJ1-1, with D possibly matching TRBD1 (5 bases). The V end lost 4 bases, the J end lost 7 bases, and 13 bases lay between the germline ends. The CDR3 runs 12 residues. The germline gives CDR1 SQVTM, CDR2 ANQGSEA. Written as DNA, the CDR3 is TGCAGCGTTGTTTTGCGGGGGGTTGAAGCTTTCTTT. Encoded protein: CSVVLRGVEAFF.

This clonotype has more than one count but fewer than ten. The V call is TRBV29-1, the J call TRBJ2-7; the D call may be TRBD1 or TRBD2 (7 bases each). Germline CDR1 and CDR2: SQVTM and ANQGSEA. Trimming cost V 5 bases and J 1 base, with 15 bases left between them. The CDR3 spans 14 residues. In DNA form, the CDR3 reads TGCAGCGTTAGGGAGGGGGCAGGTTCCTACGAGCAGTACTTC. Its protein is CSVREGAGSYEQYF.

This clonotype was picked up a small number of times. The gene calls are TRBV24-1 and TRBJ1-6, with TRBD1 as a possible D gene (5 bases). This CDR3 is built from 16 residues. In germline, CDR1 is KGHDR, CDR2 SFDVKD. V lost 4 bases and J 9 bases, leaving 18 bases between the germline ends. The CDR3: CATSETRRGDRSPLHF. The CDR3 coding sequence is TGTGCCACCAGTGAGACACGGCGGGGGGACCGTTCACCCCTCCACTTT.

The chain recombines TRBV4-1 with TRBJ1-4; possibly TRBD1 for D (5 bases). Trimming removed 3 bases from V and 4 bases from J, with 12 bases in between. Germline CDR1 is MGHRA and CDR2 is YSYEKL. CDR3 length equals 15 residues. CDR3 bases: TGCGCCAGCAGCCATTCGGACACGGGTAATGAAAAACTGTTTTTT. This sequence encodes CASSHSDTGNEKLFF.

V is TRBV29-1 and J is TRBJ2-1; the D gene could be TRBD1 or TRBD2 (6 bases each). The J call could be wrong; TRBJ2-5 is a better fit for the DNA end. Germline V gives CDR1 SQVTM, CDR2 ANQGSEA. CDR3 length: 18 residues. CDR3 in amino acids: CSVSGQPHLGASEGTQYF. The CDR3 bases are TGCAGCGTTTCTGGACAGCCCCACTTGGGGGCTAGCGAAGGGACCCAGTACTTC.

The chain has TRBV10-3 and TRBJ2-5, with D uncertain. The CDR3 contains 13 residues. Trimming removed 0 bases at V and 4 bases at J, with 6 bases between. CDR1 and CDR2 (germline): ENHRY, SYGVKD. Written as DNA, the CDR3 is TGTGCCATCAGTGAGTCGGATGGAGAGACCCAGTACTTC. Its protein product is CAISESDGETQYF.

The table lists this clonotype with a few counts. This chain uses TRBV6-5 with TRBJ2-7; D is perhaps TRBD2 (5 bases). The CDR3 runs to 13 residues. CDR1 MNHEY and CDR2 SVGAGI come from the germline V gene. The DNA of the CDR3 is TGTCCCCTAGCCCGAGGGAGCTCCTACGAGCAGTACTTC. Translating it yields CPLARGSSYEQYF.

The rearrangement joins TRBV5-1 to TRBJ1-1; possible D gene TRBD1, 6 bases. Germline-derived CDR1 and CDR2 are SGHRS and YFSETQ. This CDR3 spans 15 amino acids. V lost 4 bases to trimming and J lost 5 bases, with 18 bases between them. CDR3 DNA: TGCGCCAGCAGCATAGGCCAGGGGATTCGAACTGAAGCTTTCTTT. Protein: CASSIGQGIRTEAFF.

A single count supports this clonotype. CDR3 nucleotide sequence: TGTGCCAGCAGCTTACAGGGGATCAAGGAGACCCAGTACTTC. Translated, it gives CASSLQGIKETQYF. The chain employs TRBV7-6 and TRBJ2-5; D may be TRBD1 (6 bases). V lost 2 bases and J lost 5, with 12 bases in between. The CDR3 covers 14 residues. Germline lookup yields CDR1 SGHVS and CDR2 FNYEAQ.

This clonotype was picked up a small number of times. The J gene is TRBJ2-1, the V gene TRBV6-2 or TRBV6-3, with D uncertain. The germline V gene has CDR1 MNHEY and CDR2 SVGEGT. V dropped 2 bases and J dropped 4 bases, with 3 bases sitting between them. There are 12 residues in the CDR3. The CDR3 coding sequence is TGTGCCAGCAGTTACACATACAATGAGCAGTTCTTC. Amino acids: CASSYTYNEQFF.

This clonotype showed up many times. The gene calls are TRBV28 and TRBJ2-1; D is unclear. V was cut by 3 bases and J by 7 bases, with 1 base left in between. In germline, CDR1 is MDHEN, CDR2 SYDVKM. This CDR3 spans 10 amino acids. CDR3: CASSLNEQFF. The DNA of the CDR3 is TGTGCCAGCAGTTTGAATGAGCAGTTCTTC.

This clonotype was detected only a few times. This may come from a read error, since a much larger clone is one base off. The rearrangement uses TRBV27 and TRBJ2-5; tentative D call: TRBD1 (6 bases). The CDR3 length is 14 residues. V was shortened by 7 bases and J by 5 bases, with 17 bases between the two germline ends. Germline values: CDR1 MNHEY, CDR2 SMNVEV (reference sequence). The CDR3 DNA sequence: TGTGCCAGCAATCCCTTGGACAGACGGGAGACCCAGTACTTC. Protein sequence: CASNPLDRRETQYF.

The sample holds a few counts of this clonotype. The conserved final phenylalanine or tryptophan is absent from the CDR3, which likely points to a read error. This sequence joins TRBV18 and TRBJ2-1; a possible D gene is TRBD2 (5 bases). The J call may be wrong; the DNA end is better matched by TRBJ2-5. CDR1 is KGHSH and CDR2 is LQKENI in the germline V gene. This CDR3 has 14 residues. CDR3: CASSPLANGETQYL. In nucleotides, the CDR3 is TGTGCCAGCTCACCACTAGCGAATGGGGAGACCCAGTACCTC.

The rearrangement links TRBV12-3 or TRBV12-4 to TRBJ1-2; no reliable D call. The V end lost 3 bases, the J end lost 3 bases, and 8 bases lay between the germline ends. This CDR3 spans 13 amino acids. The CDR3 coding sequence is TGTGCCAGCAGTTTTCAACAGTACTATGGCTACACCTTC. Encoded protein: CASSFQQYYGYTF.

The genes are TRBV3-1 and TRBJ2-7; D call uncertain. Trimming left V 2 bases short and J 0 bases short, with 14 bases between. CDR3 length: 16 residues. In germline, CDR1 is LGHDT, CDR2 YNNKEL (reference sequence). The CDR3, as DNA: TGTGCCAGCAGCCAATCAGGTGCCAGACTCTCCTACGAGCAGTACTTC. Amino acid sequence: CASSQSGARLSYEQYF.

The chain joins TRBV9 to TRBJ2-2; weak D call: TRBD2 (6 bases). The germline V gene has CDR1 SGDLS and CDR2 YYNGEE. The CDR3 runs 16 residues. Trimming cost V 0 bases and J 3 bases, with 12 bases left between them. The CDR3 DNA is TGTGCCAGCAGCGTAGCGCTAGCGAAGGACACCGGGGAGCTGTTTTTT. Translating it yields CASSVALAKDTGELFF.

V gene TRBV7-9 combines with J gene TRBJ2-6; no clear D gene. Germline V gene lookup returns CDR1 SEHNR and CDR2 FQNEAQ (reference sequence). Trimming shortened V by 5 bases and J by 2 bases, and 13 bases separated the two germline ends. This CDR3 has 16 residues. CDR3 in amino acids: CASSPKLGPGANVLTF. Written as DNA, the CDR3 is TGTGCCAGCAGCCCCAAGTTGGGTCCTGGGGCCAACGTCCTGACTTTC.

The chain's CDR3 is CASSYEGKQFF. As DNA, the CDR3 is TGTGCCAGCAGTTACGAGGGGAAGCAGTTCTTC. The chain carries TRBV6-5 and TRBJ2-5; tentatively, D is TRBD1 or TRBD2 (5 bases each). The tail of the sequence fits TRBJ2-1 better, so the J call may be wrong. Germline CDR1 and CDR2: MNHEY and SVGAGI. The CDR3 is 11 residues long.

The gene calls are TRBV11-2 and TRBJ2-5; 11 bases align to TRBD2. The V gene end was trimmed by 2 bases and the J gene end by 0 bases; junction bases not matched to a gene: 5. This CDR3 has 17 residues. Germline CDR1 reads SGHAT; CDR2 reads FQNNGV. The DNA of the CDR3 is TGTGCCAGCAGCTTAAATAGCGGGGGGGCCGACCAAGAGACCCAGTACTTC. Translation: CASSLNSGGADQETQYF.

This sequence joins TRBV28 and TRBJ1-3; D unclear. This CDR3 region has 12 residues. Between the trimmed V and J ends, which lost 6 bases and 6 bases, there was a span of 9 bases. Looked up from germline, CDR1 is MDHEN and CDR2 is SYDVKM. The CDR3 reads CASSPPTNTIYF. The CDR3 DNA reads TGTGCCAGCAGCCCCCCTACAAACACCATATATTTT.

The rearrangement joins TRBV7-9 to TRBJ2-5; TRBD2 matches at 8 bases. Trimming took 7 bases from V and 8 from J; bases not matched to a gene: 12. CDR1 and CDR2 from the germline V gene are SEHNR and FQNEAQ (reference sequence). This CDR3 comprises 14 residues. CDR3 DNA sequence: TGTGCCAGCATAGGGACTAGTGCCTCGGATACCCAGTACTTC. This gives the protein CASIGTSASDTQYF.

This clonotype was counted a few times. The chain carries TRBV7-3 and TRBJ2-1, with TRBD2 as a possible D gene (5 bases). This CDR3 has 16 amino acids. Trimming left V 5 bases short and J 4 bases short, with 18 bases between. Germline CDR1 is SGHTA and CDR2 is FQGTGA. The CDR3, as DNA: TGTGCCAGCAGCCCCATAGAGAGCGGTAATTACAATGAGCAGTTCTTC. Translated: CASSPIESGNYNEQFF.

The CDR3 loop reads CASSYLERLAGASYNEQFF. The CDR3 region has the DNA TGCGCCAGCAGCTACTTAGAAAGACTAGCGGGAGCGTCCTACAATGAGCAGTTCTTC. The V call is TRBV5-1, the J call TRBJ2-1; 12 bases align to TRBD2. The CDR3 has 19 amino acids. Germline V CDR1 and CDR2: SGHRS, YFSETQ. J lost 1 base, V lost 3 bases, and 11 bases had no gene match. The full variable domain, in which reference TRBV5-1 and TRBJ2-1 provide the parts outside the CDR3, is KAGVTQTPRYLIKTRGQQVTLSCSPISGHRSVSWYQQTPGQGLQFLFEYFSETQRNKGNFPGRFSGRQFSNSRSEMNVSTLELGDSALYLCASSYLERLAGASYNEQFFGPGTRLTVL.

V is TRBV28 and J is TRBJ2-7, with 7 bases lining up with TRBD1. The CDR3 spans 14 residues. From germline, CDR1 is MDHEN and CDR2 SYDVKM. V was clipped by 7 bases and J by 4 bases; unmatched bases: 10. DNA of the CDR3: TGTGCCAGCATTTCCGGGACAGTCAAATACGAGCAGTACTTC. Encoded protein: CASISGTVKYEQYF.